One and the same sample provided the 27 T cell receptor beta chains below, sequenced in a study of blood T cells in healthy people across ages (dated by TCRdb to between 2014 and 2016). The library was built by means of 5' RACE. Sequencing took place on an Illumina HiSeq 2500. A second PCR of about 7 to 12 cycles was run with a J-beta primer mix and a sample-barcoded 5' primer. Through fastp at Q25 and MiXCR, TCRdb rebuilt clones from the public reads, retaining in-frame beta chains. Identical CDR3 protein sequences are pooled into one entry, listed with their most common genes and DNA. In all, the sample holds about a million distinct CDR3 sequences, and roughly two fifths of those were seen once. In total, the top ten clones hold less than 15% of the sample. Sample: blood. The receptors originated from a man younger than 35 in good health.

The chain combines TRBV20-1 with TRBJ1-1, with D uncertain. Trimming removed 7 bases from V and 1 base from J, with 16 bases in between. There are 14 residues in the CDR3. CDR1 and CDR2 (germline): DFQATT, SNEGSKA (reference sequence). The CDR3 DNA reads as TGCAGTGTTAGTGGAGGGCTCGCGAACACTGAAGCTTTCTTT. Translating gives CSVSGGLANTEAFF.

With regard to this clonotype: Since a much larger clone is just one base distant, this may be a read error. The chain joins TRBV4-3 to TRBJ2-2, with D tentatively TRBD1 (6 bases). The CDR3 runs 16 residues. Germline V gene data show CDR1 as LGHNA and CDR2 as YSLEER. CDR3 sequence reads: CASSQDLTGGTWELFF. The CDR3 DNA reads TGCGCCAGCAGCCAAGATCTGACAGGCGGCACCTGGGAGCTGTTTTTT.

This clonotype was picked up a small number of times. The J gene is TRBJ1-2, the V gene TRBV4-3, with D perhaps matching TRBD1 (5 bases). V lost 0 bases to trimming and J lost 7 bases, with 9 bases between them. CDR3 length equals 13 residues. CDR1 and CDR2 (germline): LGHNA, YSLEER. CDR3 nucleotide sequence: TGCGCCAGCAGCCAAGATACGCAGGGTGGCTACACCTTC. Encoded protein: CASSQDTQGGYTF.

This clonotype has a count of ten or more. The gene calls are TRBV5-1 and TRBJ2-1; the D gene is possibly TRBD1 (5 bases). CDR3 length: 16 residues. Germline V gene lookup returns CDR1 SGHRS and CDR2 YFSETQ. V gave up 0 bases and J gave up 2 bases, with 12 bases separating them. The CDR3 region has the DNA TGCGCCAGCAGCTTGGATCTCAGGGCCCCCTACAATGAGCAGTTCTTC. Translated, it gives CASSLDLRAPYNEQFF.

J is TRBJ1-5 and V is TRBV30, with D hard to call. The ends were cut back, 0 bases at V and 7 bases at J, with 10 bases in the middle. CDR3 size: 13 residues. Germline V gives CDR1 GTSNPN, CDR2 SVGIG (reference sequence). In nucleotides, the CDR3 is TGTGCCTGGAGTGTAAGCGGCGGGCAGCCCCAGCATTTT. It codes for CAWSVSGGQPQHF.

This clonotype was seen a few times. The V and J genes are TRBV27 and TRBJ1-1, with TRBD1 matching over 7 bases. The V and J ends lost 0 bases and 3 bases, in that order; junction bases with no gene match: 7. This CDR3 region has 16 residues. CDR1 is MNHEY, CDR2 SMNVEV, per germline (reference sequence). The CDR3 is CASSLSGGWFDTEAFF. In DNA, the CDR3 is TGTGCCAGCAGTTTATCAGGGGGCTGGTTCGACACTGAAGCTTTCTTT.

This clonotype turned up a few times. The chain combines TRBV7-2 with TRBJ2-1; perhaps TRBD2 as D (7 bases). With 0 bases removed from V and 0 bases from J, the gap between germline ends came to 12 bases. The CDR3 loop spans 17 amino acids. CDR1 is SGHTA and CDR2 is FQGNSA in the germline V gene. The CDR3 DNA is TGTGCCAGCAGCTTAGCAGGGGGGGCCGTCTCCTACAATGAGCAGTTCTTC. This sequence encodes CASSLAGGAVSYNEQFF.

This sequence joins TRBV27 and TRBJ1-6; possibly TRBD1 for D (6 bases). The CDR3 extends over 15 amino acids. Trimming left V 10 bases short and J 0 bases short, with 13 bases between. The germline V gene encodes CDR1 MNHEY and CDR2 SMNVEV (reference sequence). The CDR3 region is CATLEQGSYNSPLHF. The CDR3 nucleotides read TGTGCCACCCTAGAACAGGGCTCCTATAATTCACCCCTCCACTTT.

The rearrangement joins TRBV5-1 to TRBJ1-2; D is perhaps TRBD1 (5 bases). The ends were cut back, 3 bases at V and 6 bases at J, with 15 bases in the middle. Germline loops: CDR1 SGHRS, CDR2 YFSETQ. This CDR3 spans 14 amino acids. The CDR3 spells CASSSSQAPDGYTF. The CDR3 nucleotides are TGCGCCAGCAGCTCCTCACAGGCCCCCGATGGCTACACCTTC. Full variable domain (missing parts from reference TRBV5-1 and TRBJ1-2): KAGVTQTPRYLIKTRGQQVTLSCSPISGHRSVSWYQQTPGQGLQFLFEYFSETQRNKGNFPGRFSGRQFSNSRSEMNVSTLELGDSALYLCASSSSQAPDGYTFGSGTRLTVV.

The rearrangement uses TRBV9 and TRBJ2-2; D might be TRBD1 or TRBD2, each matching 6 bases. Germline assignment: CDR1 SGDLS and CDR2 YYNGEE. The length of the CDR3 is 14 residues. The V end lost 3 bases, the J end lost 4 bases, and 10 bases lay between the germline ends. CDR3 nucleotide sequence: TGTGCCAGCAGCGAAGGGGGGATCACCGGGGAGCTGTTTTTT. Residues: CASSEGGITGELFF.

The rearrangement joins TRBV5-1 to TRBJ1-1; possibly TRBD1 for D (5 bases). The CDR3 is made up of 16 amino acids. The V end lost 2 bases, the J end lost 7 bases, and 21 bases lay between the germline ends. Looked up from germline, CDR1 is SGHRS and CDR2 is YFSETQ. The CDR3 is CASSLGAGTQRNEAFF. DNA for the CDR3: TGCGCCAGCAGCTTAGGTGCGGGGACCCAAAGAAATGAAGCTTTCTTT.

V and J are TRBV7-2 and TRBJ1-4; D gene uncertain. V lost 3 bases, J lost 5 bases, and 13 bases lay in between. Germline CDR1 reads SGHTA; CDR2 reads FQGNSA. The CDR3 length is 15 residues. CDR3 coding DNA: TGTGCCAGCAGCTTCCAGACAACACTAAATGAAAAACTGTTTTTT. Protein: CASSFQTTLNEKLFF.

The chain carries TRBV4-2 and TRBJ1-1; D ambiguous. The CDR3 runs to 16 residues. Germline values: CDR1 LGHNA, CDR2 YNFKEQ. The V gene lost 1 base and the J gene lost 3 bases, with 15 bases spanning the gap. The CDR3 DNA reads as TGTGCCAGCAGCCAAGCGGGCAGCTCAATTTACACTGAAGCTTTCTTT. It yields the protein CASSQAGSSIYTEAFF.

This clonotype was observed at least ten times. Sequence at one end of the junction differs from germline and may be a read error. This sequence joins TRBV20-1 and TRBJ2-1; 12 bases match TRBD2. In germline, CDR1 is DFQATT, CDR2 SNEGSKA (reference sequence). CDR3 length equals 17 residues. The CDR3 DNA reads TGCAGTGCTGGTAGACTAGCGGGGGTTAGCTCCTACAATGAACAGTTCTTC. Protein product: CSAGRLAGVSSYNEQFF.

This clonotype was detected only a few times. The chain uses TRBV12-3 or TRBV12-4 and TRBJ2-7; 9 nucleotides match TRBD1. Trimming took 6 bases from V and 7 from J; bases not matched to a gene: 13. This CDR3 has 15 amino acids. The CDR3 nucleotides read TGTGCCAGCAGCCTTGGACAGGGGATATCGGGGGAGCAGTACTTC. This encodes CASSLGQGISGEQYF.

This clonotype was seen a single time. The chain combines TRBV5-6 with TRBJ2-3, with 9 bases matching TRBD2. The CDR3 length is 16 residues. J gave up 2 bases and V 4 bases, and 8 bases lay outside the gene matches. Looked up from germline, CDR1 is SGHDT and CDR2 is YYEEEE. CDR3 coding DNA: TGTGCCAGCAGCCTCCATCTAGCGGGGCACACAGATACGCAGTATTTT. This gives the protein CASSLHLAGHTDTQYF.

V is TRBV12-3 or TRBV12-4 and J is TRBJ1-5; D unclear. CDR3 length: 13 amino acids. Deletions cut 7 bases from V and 1 base from J, with 8 bases between. This CDR3 reads CASTGLSNQPQHF. DNA for the CDR3: TGTGCCAGCACAGGTCTCAGCAATCAGCCCCAGCATTTT.

This clonotype was seen many times. This chain links TRBV29-1 with TRBJ1-5, with a weak D call TRBD1 (5 bases). CDR3 size: 15 residues. V was pared by 7 bases and J by 0 bases, with 16 bases between. Germline loops: CDR1 SQVTM, CDR2 ANQGSEA. Here the CDR3 reads CSGIPGRDSNQPQHF. The CDR3 coding sequence is TGCAGCGGTATACCGGGACGAGATAGCAATCAGCCCCAGCATTTT.

The rearrangement links TRBV20-1 to TRBJ2-3; D is possibly TRBD1 (5 bases). CDR1 is DFQATT, CDR2 SNEGSKA, per germline (reference sequence). This CDR3 spans 15 amino acids. V lost 5 bases to trimming and J lost 2 bases, with 17 bases between them. The CDR3 DNA follows: TGCAGTGCTCGCCGGGCCCAGGGCCCCACAGATACGCAGTATTTT. This sequence encodes CSARRAQGPTDTQYF.

This chain links TRBV5-1 with TRBJ2-1; D may be TRBD2 (5 bases). Between the trimmed V and J ends, which lost 0 bases and 7 bases, there was a span of 11 bases. The CDR3 length is 14 residues. Germline CDR1 is SGHRS and CDR2 is YFSETQ. In nucleotides, the CDR3 is TGCGCCAGCAGCTTGGCCGGGGATGTAAATGAGCAGTTCTTC. It translates to CASSLAGDVNEQFF.

There are many counts of this clonotype. The genes are TRBV12-3 or TRBV12-4 and TRBJ1-1; no reliable D call. V gave up 1 base and J gave up 1 base, with 4 bases separating them. This CDR3 comprises 13 residues. The CDR3 sequence: CASSLVQNTEAFF. The CDR3 bases are TGTGCCAGCAGTTTAGTACAGAACACTGAAGCTTTCTTT.

Concerning this clonotype itself: The junction departs from germline at one end; a sequencing error may be responsible. The chain combines TRBV5-1 with TRBJ2-1; D possibly corresponds to TRBD2 (5 bases). This CDR3 spans 16 amino acids. CDR1 and CDR2 (germline): SGHRS, YFSETQ. CDR3: CASSLARGDLYSEQFF. The CDR3 nucleotides read TGCGCCAGCAGCTTGGCACGGGGTGACCTTTACAGTGAGCAGTTCTTC. The full variable domain, in which reference TRBV5-1 and TRBJ2-1 provide the parts outside the CDR3, is KAGVTQTPRYLIKTRGQQVTLSCSPISGHRSVSWYQQTPGQGLQFLFEYFSETQRNKGNFPGRFSGRQFSNSRSEMNVSTLELGDSALYLCASSLARGDLYSEQFFGPGTRLTVL.

This clonotype was observed many times. The chain carries TRBV15 and TRBJ1-2; perhaps TRBD1 as D (5 bases). This CDR3 has 15 residues. The V gene's germline CDR1 is LNHNV and CDR2 YYDKDF (reference sequence). Trimming removed 0 bases from V and 8 bases from J, with 16 bases in between. The CDR3, as DNA: TGTGCCACCAGCAGAGATGTACGAGGGGCTCGCGGCTACACCTTC. It specifies CATSRDVRGARGYTF.

With respect to this clonotype: One junction end disagrees with the germline gene, perhaps due to a read error. The chain has TRBV9 and TRBJ1-6; D is uncertain. Germline CDR1 is SGDLS and CDR2 is YYNGEE. The CDR3 runs to 15 residues. CDR3 nucleotide sequence: TGTGCCGGCAGCGTAGATCTGGGGAATAATTCACCCCTCCACTTT. Translated: CAGSVDLGNNSPLHF.

This clonotype was counted between two and nine times. The rearrangement links TRBV9 to TRBJ2-1, with TRBD1 matching 7 bases. Germline CDR1 is SGDLS and CDR2 is YYNGEE. CDR3 length: 17 amino acids. The V gene end was trimmed by 3 bases and the J gene end by 4 bases; junction bases not matched to a gene: 13. In DNA, the CDR3 is TGTGCCAGCAGCGGAACGGCCCGGGACAGACCATACAATGAGCAGTTCTTC. Residues: CASSGTARDRPYNEQFF.

The chain recombines TRBV6-5 with TRBJ1-1, with 7 bases identical to TRBD1. The V and J ends lost 8 bases and 9 bases, in that order; junction bases with no gene match: 18. CDR3 size: 15 residues. Looked up from germline, CDR1 is MNHEY and CDR2 is SVGAGI. The CDR3 nucleotides are TGTGCCAGCCACCCCGGACAGGTGGGCTTGTTGCAAGCTTTCTTT. Translating it yields CASHPGQVGLLQAFF.

The genes are TRBV10-3 and TRBJ2-2; no clear D gene. V gave up 6 bases and J gave up 2 bases, with 10 bases separating them. The CDR3 runs 14 residues. CDR1 and CDR2 (germline): ENHRY, SYGVKD. This CDR3 is CAISQDGNTGELFF. The CDR3 DNA follows: TGTGCCATCAGCCAGGACGGAAACACCGGGGAGCTGTTTTTT.